This T cell receptor beta chain appears in the sequencing data of a study of regulatory T cells in long-lasting Graves disease. The CDR3 consists of 18 residues. The germline CDR1 and CDR2 sequences are SGHRS and YFSETQ. The V and J ends lost 4 bases and 10 bases, in that order; junction bases with no gene match: 15. As to time point: newly diagnosed GD, antithyroid drugs for less than 3 months. Preparation of the TCR library used RNA extracted from PBMCs. The patient group derived from an endocrinology department in Xi'an, China. EDTA tubes held approximately 10 milliliters of peripheral blood from each patient. Construction of the TCR beta libraries employed iRepertoire HTBI primers in conjunction with Arm-PCR of CDR3 regions. One entry per CDR3 protein results from TCRdb running MiXCR on the multiplex PCR reads. The data contain around 450,000 distinct CDR3 sequences, roughly 16% of them seen just once; the ten biggest clones take up 12%.

Study observations and caveats: Exclusively peripheral blood, rather than thyroid tissue, was studied.

This clonotype was counted at least ten times. Its antigen is as yet unknown. These data were also reused for a study on T cells in Graves' hyperthyroidism and ophthalmopathy. From that second work: First-round RT-PCR targeting the TCR CDR3 was performed with the HTBI primer set.

This clonotype was sampled from a man aged 40-50 years with Graves disease. The input for sequencing was peripheral blood mononuclear cells (PBMCs), taken at new diagnosis, from a patient treated with antithyroid drugs. This chain connects TRBV5-1 to TRBJ2-1, with TRBD2 identical over 15 bases. The chain's CDR3 is CASSQGLAGGLRGREQFF. CDR3 DNA sequence: TGCGCCAGCAGCCAAGGACTAGCGGGAGGGCTTAGGGGTAGGGAGCAGTTCTTC.